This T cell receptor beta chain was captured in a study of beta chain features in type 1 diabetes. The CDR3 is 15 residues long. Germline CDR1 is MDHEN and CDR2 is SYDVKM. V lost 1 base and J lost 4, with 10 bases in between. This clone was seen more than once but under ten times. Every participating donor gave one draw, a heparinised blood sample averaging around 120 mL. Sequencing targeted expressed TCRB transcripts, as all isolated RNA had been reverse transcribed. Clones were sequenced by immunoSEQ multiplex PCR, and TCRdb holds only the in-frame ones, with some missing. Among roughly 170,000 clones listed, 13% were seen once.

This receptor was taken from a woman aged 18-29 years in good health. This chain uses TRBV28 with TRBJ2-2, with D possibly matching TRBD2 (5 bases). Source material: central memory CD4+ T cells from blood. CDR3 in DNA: TGTGCCAGCAGTTTATCGGGAAGAATCACCGGGGAGCTGTTTTTT. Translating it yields CASSLSGRITGELFF.